This T cell receptor beta chain originates from a study of metastatic and nonmetastatic thyroid tumors. Turning to the study itself: Repertoire comparisons spanned blood and tumor or nodule tissue from malignant and benign thyroid patients. Whole-study findings and limits: Significantly higher TCR beta diversity was reportedly seen in malignant thyroid tumors than benign nodules, in blood and tumor.

Original methodology: To classify distant metastasis in papillary thyroid cancer, a model was built from CDR3 differences across clinicopathological groups. TCRdb re-called the PCR reads through MiXCR. These V and J calls derive from TCRdb rather than the authors' analysis. This table holds 30,000 to 45,000 clones, around a third found once. None of the patients had undergone any treatment ahead of thyroid surgery. This clone was picked up a small number of times. Its matching antigen is unknown. V was pared by 6 bases and J by 1 base, with 9 bases between. Germline CDR1 and CDR2: MNHEY and SMNVEV (reference sequence). The CDR3 extends over 13 amino acids.

The rearrangement joins TRBV27 to TRBJ1-1, with unresolved D. Source material: tumor tissue. The clonotype was recovered from a female donor with papillary thyroid cancer or a benign thyroid nodule (not recorded which). Some clones in this sample may be carry-over from other donors' samples. This CDR3 is CASSLLGNTEAFF. Written as DNA, the CDR3 is TGTGCCAGCAGCCTCTTGGGGAACACTGAAGCTTTCTTT.